The present entry profiles one T cell receptor (beta chain) with its context. Antigen: not known. For every subset, genomic DNA was evenly distributed across several immunoSEQ plates. The table came from immunoSEQ multiplex PCR; TCRdb's copy has only in-frame clones and leaves some out. The table shows about 2 million clones, with over 85% occurring only once. The sample is drawn from a study of shared clonotypes between healthy human individuals. Study-wide results and limits: Clonotypes that were shared across a handful of donors made up 4.5% to 5% of naive CD4 clonotypes. Genetic and exposure-history diversity was limited by the few donors.

Trimming cost V 4 bases and J 9 bases; bases outside gene matches: 14. This CDR3 region has 17 residues. Germline-derived CDR1 and CDR2 are SGHRS and YFSETQ. CD45RA-negative memory and CD45RA+ naive subsets were split from the CD4+ cells. The chain combines TRBV5-1 with TRBJ2-1, with 12 bases lining up with TRBD2. The receptor's source is a man younger than 35 in good health. Sequencing input: naive CD4+ T cells sorted from blood. Documented subset: CD45RA+ positively selected. As DNA, the CDR3 is TGCGCCAGCAGCCGTGACCCCCCTAGCGGGGGGGCGGGTGAGCAGTTCTTC. Translated: CASSRDPPSGGAGEQFF.